This TCR beta chain appears in the sequencing data of a study of T cells in tumors after PD-1 blockade. At the level of the study: Prior checkpoint blockade, systemic immunosuppressant use, or anti-cancer therapy within 4 weeks excluded patients. Peripheral blood samples averaged around 33,000 unique clonotypes and about 110,000 templates. During anti-PD-1 treatment, some patients continued daily vismodegib 150 mg.

Remarks on this clone: Antigen unknown.

Findings and caveats of the study: Approximately 41% of tumor TCR clonotypes were also found in blood.

The CDR3 consists of 11 residues. The V and J ends lost 6 bases and 7 bases respectively, with 9 bases between them. CDR1 is LNHDA and CDR2 is SQIVND in the germline V gene (reference sequence). Measured with immunoSEQ multiplex PCR; TCRdb has only the in-frame clones, and not every one. The sample has tens of thousands of clones; around 85% are singletons. This specimen consisted of PBMCs, obtained before anti-PD-1 therapy. The chain employs TRBV19 and TRBJ1-1; D is undetermined. The clonotype comes from a human donor with advanced basal cell or squamous cell carcinoma (not recorded which). The CDR3 sequence: CASSVRREAFF. CDR3 coding DNA: TGTGCCAGTAGCGTTAGGCGTGAAGCTTTCTTT.